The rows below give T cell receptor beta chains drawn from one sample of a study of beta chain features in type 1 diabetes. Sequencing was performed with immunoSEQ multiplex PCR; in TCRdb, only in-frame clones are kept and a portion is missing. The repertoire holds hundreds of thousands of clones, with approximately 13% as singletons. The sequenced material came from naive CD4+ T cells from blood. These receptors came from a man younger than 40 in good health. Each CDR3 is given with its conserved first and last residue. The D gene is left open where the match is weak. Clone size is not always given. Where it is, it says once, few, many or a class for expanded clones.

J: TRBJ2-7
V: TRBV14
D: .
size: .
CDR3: CASSHRQVTTYEQYF
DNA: TGTGCCAGCAGCCATCGCCAGGTTACTACCTACGAGCAGTACTTC

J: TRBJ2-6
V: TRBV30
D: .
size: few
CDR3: CAWGSGANVLTF
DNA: TGTGCCTGGGGTTCTGGGGCCAACGTCCTGACTTTC

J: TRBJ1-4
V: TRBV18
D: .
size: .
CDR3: CASSPPGGGGKLFF
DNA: TGTGCCAGCTCACCACCGGGAGGGGGAGGAAAACTGTTTTTT

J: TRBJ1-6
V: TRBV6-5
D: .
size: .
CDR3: CASSLHGQLDSPLHF
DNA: TGTGCCAGCAGTCTGCACGGACAGCTAGATTCACCCCTCCACTTT

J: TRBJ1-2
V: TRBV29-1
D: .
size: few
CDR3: CSVDTTTFKGYGYTF
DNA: TGCAGCGTTGACACCACAACCTTCAAGGGCTATGGCTACACCTTC

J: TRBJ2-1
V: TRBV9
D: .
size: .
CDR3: CASSPRVAERNEQFF
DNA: TGTGCCAGCAGCCCCCGCGTGGCAGAGAGAAATGAGCAGTTCTTC

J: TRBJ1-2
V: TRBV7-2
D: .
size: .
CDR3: CASSLDRHGYTF
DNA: TGTGCCAGCAGCCTCGACAGACATGGCTACACCTTC

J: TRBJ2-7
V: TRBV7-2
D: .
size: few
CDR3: CASSLAGGGSYEQYF
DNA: TGTGCCAGCAGCTTAGCGGGAGGCGGAAGCTACGAGCAGTACTTC

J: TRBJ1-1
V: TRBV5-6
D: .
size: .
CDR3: CASSLMRSEAFF
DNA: TGTGCCAGCAGCTTGATGCGTTCCGAAGCTTTCTTT

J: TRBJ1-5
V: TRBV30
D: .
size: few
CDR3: CAWKGGPYSNQPQHF
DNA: TGTGCCTGGAAGGGGGGCCCCTATAGCAATCAGCCCCAGCATTTT

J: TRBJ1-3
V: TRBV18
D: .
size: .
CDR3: CASSPPGAGNTIYF
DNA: TGTGCCAGCTCACCCCCGGGGGCTGGAAACACCATATATTTT

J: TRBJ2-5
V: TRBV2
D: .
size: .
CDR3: CASKGKETQYF
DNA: TGTGCCAGCAAAGGGAAAGAGACCCAGTACTTC

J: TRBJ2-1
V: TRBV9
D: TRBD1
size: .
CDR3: CASSIRQGSNFNEQFF
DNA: TGTGCCAGCAGCATCCGACAGGGTTCGAATTTCAATGAGCAGTTCTTC

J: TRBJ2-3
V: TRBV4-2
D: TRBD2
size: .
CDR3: CASSRAGLNTDTQYF
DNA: TGTGCCAGCAGCCGTGCGGGACTAAACACAGATACGCAGTATTTT

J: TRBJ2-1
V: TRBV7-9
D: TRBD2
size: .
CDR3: CASSLSGGALNEQFF
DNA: TGTGCCAGCAGCTTAAGCGGGGGGGCACTTAATGAGCAGTTCTTC

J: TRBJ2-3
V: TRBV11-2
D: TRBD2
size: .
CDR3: CASSLAGTISTDTQYF
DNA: TGTGCCAGCAGCTTGGCCGGGACTATAAGCACAGATACGCAGTATTTT

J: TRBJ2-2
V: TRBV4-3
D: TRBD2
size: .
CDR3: CASSREAGGPSGELFF
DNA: TGCGCCAGCAGCCGAGAAGCGGGAGGGCCGAGCGGGGAGCTGTTTTTT

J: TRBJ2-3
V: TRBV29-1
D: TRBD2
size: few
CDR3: CSVEPRREGSVDTQYF
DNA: TGCAGCGTTGAGCCCCGGAGGGAGGGCTCCGTGGATACGCAGTATTTT

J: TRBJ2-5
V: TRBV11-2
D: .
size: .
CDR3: CASSFSRETQYF
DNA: TGTGCCAGCAGCTTTAGCAGAGAGACCCAGTACTTC

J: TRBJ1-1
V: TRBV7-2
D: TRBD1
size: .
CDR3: CASSLGQGVGEAFF
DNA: TGTGCCAGCAGCTTAGGACAGGGGGTCGGCGAAGCTTTCTTT

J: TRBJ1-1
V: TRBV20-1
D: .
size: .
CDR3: CSARLVEAFF
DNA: TGCAGTGCTCGTTTGGTTGAAGCTTTCTTT

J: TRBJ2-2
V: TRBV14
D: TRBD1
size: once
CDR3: CASSQRDRGLPGELFF
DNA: TGTGCCAGCAGCCAAAGGGACAGGGGCCTCCCCGGGGAGCTGTTTTTT

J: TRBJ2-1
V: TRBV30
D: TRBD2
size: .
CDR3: CAWSEGLGEHNEQFF
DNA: TGTGCCTGGAGTGAGGGACTAGGGGAACACAATGAGCAGTTCTTC

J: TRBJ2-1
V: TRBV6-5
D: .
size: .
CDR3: CASSKQASSYNEQFF
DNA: TGTGCCAGCAGTAAACAGGCTAGCTCCTACAATGAGCAGTTCTTC

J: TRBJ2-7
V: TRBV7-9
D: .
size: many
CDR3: CASSRTEVYEQYF
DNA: TGTGCCAGCAGCCGGACAGAAGTTTACGAGCAGTACTTC

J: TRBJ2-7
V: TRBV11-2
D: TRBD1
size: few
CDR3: CASSLVKTGTGKLYEQYF
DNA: TGTGCCAGCAGCTTAGTCAAAACCGGGACAGGAAAACTCTACGAGCAGTACTTC

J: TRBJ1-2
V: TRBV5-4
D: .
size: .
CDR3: CASSLAARGFNGYTF
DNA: TGTGCCAGCAGCTTGGCCGCCAGGGGATTCAATGGCTACACCTTC

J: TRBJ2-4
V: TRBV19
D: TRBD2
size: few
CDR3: CASSIDRGLVNIQYF
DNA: TGTGCCAGTAGTATAGATCGGGGACTAGTGAACATTCAGTACTTC

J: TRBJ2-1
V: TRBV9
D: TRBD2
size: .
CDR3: CASSVTSGRMDEQFF
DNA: TGTGCCAGCAGCGTCACTAGCGGAAGGATGGATGAGCAGTTCTTC

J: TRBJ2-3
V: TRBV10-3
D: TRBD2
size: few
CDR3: CAIRDIKREAEDTQYF
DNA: TGTGCCATCAGAGATATTAAGCGGGAAGCGGAAGATACGCAGTATTTT

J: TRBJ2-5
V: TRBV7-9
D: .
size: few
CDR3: CASSLDGRGKETQYF
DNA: TGTGCCAGCAGCTTAGACGGCAGGGGAAAAGAGACCCAGTACTTC

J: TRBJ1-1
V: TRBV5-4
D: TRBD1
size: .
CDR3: CASSATGAGDTEAFF
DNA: TGTGCCAGCAGCGCAACAGGGGCAGGAGACACTGAAGCTTTCTTT

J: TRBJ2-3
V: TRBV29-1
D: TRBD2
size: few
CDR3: CSVAHTSGVGDTQYF
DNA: TGCAGCGTTGCCCATACTAGCGGGGTTGGAGATACGCAGTATTTT

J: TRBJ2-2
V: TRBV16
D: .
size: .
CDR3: CASSQSSSGNTGELFF
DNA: TGTGCCAGCAGCCAATCTAGTAGCGGGAACACCGGGGAGCTGTTTTTT

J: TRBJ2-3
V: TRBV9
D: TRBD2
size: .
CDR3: CASSVDGRADTQYF
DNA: TGTGCCAGCAGCGTAGACGGGAGGGCAGATACGCAGTATTTT

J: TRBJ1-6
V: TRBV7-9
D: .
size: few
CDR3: CASSLRAALNSPLHF
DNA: TGTGCCAGCAGCTTACGGGCCGCTTTAAATTCACCCCTCCACTTT

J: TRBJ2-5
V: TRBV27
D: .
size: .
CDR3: CASSLAGAMKTQYF
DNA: TGTGCCAGCAGTCTTGCGGGGGCTATGAAGACCCAGTACTTC

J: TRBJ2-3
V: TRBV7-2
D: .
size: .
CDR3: CASSLGLGDTQYF
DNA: TGTGCCAGCAGTTTGGGACTGGGGGATACGCAGTATTTT

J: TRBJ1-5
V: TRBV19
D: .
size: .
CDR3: CASSISGTSNQPQHF
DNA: TGTGCCAGTAGTATCTCGGGGACCTCGAATCAGCCCCAGCATTTT

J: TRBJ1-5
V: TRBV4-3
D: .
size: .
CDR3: CASSLNSVGNQPQHF
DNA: TGCGCCAGCAGCCTTAACAGTGTTGGCAATCAGCCCCAGCATTTT

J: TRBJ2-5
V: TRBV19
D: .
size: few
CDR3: CASSGDLAETQYF
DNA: TGTGCCAGTAGTGGGGACCTCGCGGAGACCCAGTACTTC

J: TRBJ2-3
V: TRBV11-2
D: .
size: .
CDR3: CATRIGAHTDTQYF
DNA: TGTGCCACAAGAATAGGAGCCCACACAGATACGCAGTATTTT

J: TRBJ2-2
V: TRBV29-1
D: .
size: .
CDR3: CSVSGTPNTGELFF
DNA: TGCAGCGTCTCCGGGACACCTAACACCGGGGAGCTGTTTTTT

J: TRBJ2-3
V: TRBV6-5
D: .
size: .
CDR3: CASSGTGFTDTQYF
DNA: TGTGCCAGCAGCGGTACCGGGTTCACAGATACGCAGTATTTT

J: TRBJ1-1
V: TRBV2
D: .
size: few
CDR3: CASSLRRAQGTEAFF
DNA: TGTGCCAGCAGTCTCCGCCGGGCCCAAGGAACTGAAGCTTTCTTT

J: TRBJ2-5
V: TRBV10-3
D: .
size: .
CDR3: CAISESTGFQETQYF
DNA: TGTGCCATCAGTGAGTCGACAGGCTTCCAAGAGACCCAGTACTTC

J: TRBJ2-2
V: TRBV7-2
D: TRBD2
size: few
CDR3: CASSLEPSGRAGELFF
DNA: TGTGCCAGCAGCTTAGAGCCTAGCGGGAGGGCCGGGGAGCTGTTTTTT

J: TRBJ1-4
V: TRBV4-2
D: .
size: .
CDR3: CASSQELNEKLFF
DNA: TGTGCCAGCAGCCAAGAATTAAATGAAAAACTGTTTTTT

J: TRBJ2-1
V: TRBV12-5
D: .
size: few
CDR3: CASGLVTGREQFF
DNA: TGTGCTAGTGGTTTGGTTACAGGGCGTGAGCAGTTCTTC

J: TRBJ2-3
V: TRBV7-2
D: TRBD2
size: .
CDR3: CASSLAGLAGGDTQYF
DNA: TGTGCCAGCAGCTTAGCAGGGCTAGCGGGAGGAGATACGCAGTATTTT

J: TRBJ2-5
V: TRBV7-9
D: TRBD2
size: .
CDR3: CASSYPRLAGQETQYF
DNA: TGTGCCAGCAGCTATCCGAGACTAGCGGGCCAAGAGACCCAGTACTTC

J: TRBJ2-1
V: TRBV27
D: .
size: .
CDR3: CASSFGELGYNEQFF
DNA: TGTGCCAGCAGTTTCGGGGAGCTTGGCTACAATGAGCAGTTCTTC

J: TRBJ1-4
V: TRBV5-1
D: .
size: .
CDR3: CASSLGAREKLFF
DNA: TGCGCCAGCAGCTTGGGGGCTAGGGAAAAACTGTTTTTT

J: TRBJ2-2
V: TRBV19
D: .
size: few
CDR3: CASSAGTVTGELFF
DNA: TGTGCCAGTAGTGCGGGGACAGTTACCGGGGAGCTGTTTTTT

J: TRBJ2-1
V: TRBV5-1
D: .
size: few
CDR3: CASSLEYNEQFF
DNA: TGCGCCAGCAGCTTGGAGTACAATGAGCAGTTCTTC

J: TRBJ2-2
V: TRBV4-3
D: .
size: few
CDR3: CASSQDPLAGTGELFF
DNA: TGCGCCAGCAGCCAAGATCCCCTAGCCGGGACCGGGGAGCTGTTTTTT

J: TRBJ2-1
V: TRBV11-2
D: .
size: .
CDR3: CASSLVRDEQFF
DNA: TGTGCCAGCAGCTTAGTTCGGGATGAGCAGTTCTTC

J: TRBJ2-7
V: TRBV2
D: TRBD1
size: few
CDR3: CASRRQGAYEQYF
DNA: TGTGCCAGCAGGAGACAGGGGGCCTACGAGCAGTACTTC